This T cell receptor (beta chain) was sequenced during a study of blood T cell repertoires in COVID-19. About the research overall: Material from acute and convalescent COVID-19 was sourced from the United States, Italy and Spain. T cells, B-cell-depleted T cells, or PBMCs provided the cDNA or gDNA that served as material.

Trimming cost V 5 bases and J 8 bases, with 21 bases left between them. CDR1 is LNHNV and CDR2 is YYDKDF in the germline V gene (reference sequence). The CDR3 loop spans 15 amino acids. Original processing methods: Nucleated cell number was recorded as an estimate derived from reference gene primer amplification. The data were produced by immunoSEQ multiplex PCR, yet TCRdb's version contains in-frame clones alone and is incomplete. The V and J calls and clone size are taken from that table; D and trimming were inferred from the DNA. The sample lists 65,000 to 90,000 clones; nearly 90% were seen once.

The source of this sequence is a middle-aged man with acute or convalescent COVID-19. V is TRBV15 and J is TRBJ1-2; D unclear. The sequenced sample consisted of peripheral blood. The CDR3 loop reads CATSWGGDTERGYTF. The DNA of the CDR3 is TGTGCCACCAGCTGGGGTGGAGACACTGAGCGGGGCTACACCTTC.